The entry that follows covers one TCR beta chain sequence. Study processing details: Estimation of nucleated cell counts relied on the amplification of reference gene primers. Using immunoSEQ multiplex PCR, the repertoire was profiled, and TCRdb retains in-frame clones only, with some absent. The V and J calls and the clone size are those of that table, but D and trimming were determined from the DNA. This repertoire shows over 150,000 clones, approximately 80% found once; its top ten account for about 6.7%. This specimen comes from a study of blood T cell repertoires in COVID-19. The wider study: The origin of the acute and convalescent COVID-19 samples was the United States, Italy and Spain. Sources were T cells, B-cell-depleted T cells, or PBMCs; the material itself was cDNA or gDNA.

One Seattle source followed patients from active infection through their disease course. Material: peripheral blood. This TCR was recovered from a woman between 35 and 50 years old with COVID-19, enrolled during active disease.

The CDR3 is CASSGGGGRTDTQYF. The DNA of the CDR3 is TGTGCCAGCAGCGGTGGGGGCGGGAGGACAGATACGCAGTATTTT. The chain employs TRBV9 and TRBJ2-3; 8 bases map to TRBD2. After removal of 3 bases from V and 3 bases from J, the junction contained 6 bases not matched to a gene. CDR3 length equals 15 residues. Germline V CDR1 and CDR2: SGDLS, YYNGEE.